This entry lists 4 T cell receptor beta chains sequenced from one sample in a study of shared clonotypes between healthy human individuals. Method: immunoSEQ multiplex PCR; TCRdb's copy keeps in-frame clones and lacks some. This table has roughly 2 million clones, roughly 95% appearing once. The sample taken for sequencing was naive CD4+ T cells sorted from blood. Subset of the sample: CD45RA+ positively selected. Receptors were obtained from a young man in good health.

The chain carries TRBV6-1 and TRBJ1-2; 8 positions agree with TRBD1. The germline V gene encodes CDR1 MNHNS and CDR2 SASEGT. The CDR3 runs to 15 residues. The trim removed 6 bases at V and 4 bases at J, leaving 10 bases unmatched. The CDR3 loop is CASSPPGQEVYGYTF. The CDR3 DNA reads TGTGCCAGCAGCCCCCCGGGACAGGAGGTCTATGGCTACACCTTC.

Notes on this clone: Other DNA variants within this sample encode the same CDR3. The DNA of the CDR3 is TGCGCCAGCAGCCCGGGGACAGGGGTATCCTACGAGCAGTACTTC. This gives the protein CASSPGTGVSYEQYF. The V call is TRBV5-1, the J call TRBJ2-7; the match to TRBD1 covers 10 bases. Germline V gives CDR1 SGHRS, CDR2 YFSETQ. The CDR3 covers 15 residues. Trimming took 4 bases from V and 1 from J; bases not matched to a gene: 5.

The chain joins TRBV18 to TRBJ2-7; either TRBD1 or TRBD2 may supply D (5 bases each). The germline V gene has CDR1 KGHSH and CDR2 LQKENI. V lost 4 bases, J lost 6 bases, and 16 bases lay in between. This CDR3 has 14 residues. The CDR3 nucleotides are TGTGCCAGCTCACAGGGGAGTTCATCCACCGAGCAGTACTTC. Translated, it gives CASSQGSSSTEQYF.

The J gene is TRBJ1-2, the V gene TRBV11-2, with no clear D. The V gene's germline CDR1 is SGHAT and CDR2 FQNNGV. Deletions cut 0 bases from V and 8 bases from J, with 10 bases between. This CDR3 has 13 residues. Here the CDR3 DNA reads TGTGCCAGCAGCTTAGACAGTGGAGGAGGCTACACCTTC. It is translated as CASSLDSGGGYTF.